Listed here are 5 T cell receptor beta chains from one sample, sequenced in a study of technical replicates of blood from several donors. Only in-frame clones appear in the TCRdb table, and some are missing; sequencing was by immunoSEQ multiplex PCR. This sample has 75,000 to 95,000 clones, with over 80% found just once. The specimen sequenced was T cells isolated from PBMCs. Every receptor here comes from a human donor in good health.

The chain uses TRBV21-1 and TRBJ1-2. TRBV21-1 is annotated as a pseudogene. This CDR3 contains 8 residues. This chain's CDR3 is CASSTCTF. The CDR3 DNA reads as TGTGCCAGCAGCACTTGCACCTTC.

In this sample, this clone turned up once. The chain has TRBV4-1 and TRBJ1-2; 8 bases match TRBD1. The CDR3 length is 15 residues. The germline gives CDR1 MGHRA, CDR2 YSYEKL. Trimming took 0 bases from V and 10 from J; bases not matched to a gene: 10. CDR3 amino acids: CASSQDGTGGSFYTF. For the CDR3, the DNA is TGCGCCAGCAGCCAAGATGGGACAGGAGGTTCATTCTACACCTTC.

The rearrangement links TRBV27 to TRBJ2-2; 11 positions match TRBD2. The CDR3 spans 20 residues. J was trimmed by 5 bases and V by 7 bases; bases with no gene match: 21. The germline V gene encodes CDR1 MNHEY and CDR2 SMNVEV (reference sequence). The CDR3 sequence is CASNHLSSALAGGKTGELFF. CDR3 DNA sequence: TGTGCCAGCAACCACCTCTCCTCGGCGCTAGCGGGAGGAAAAACCGGGGAGCTGTTTTTT.

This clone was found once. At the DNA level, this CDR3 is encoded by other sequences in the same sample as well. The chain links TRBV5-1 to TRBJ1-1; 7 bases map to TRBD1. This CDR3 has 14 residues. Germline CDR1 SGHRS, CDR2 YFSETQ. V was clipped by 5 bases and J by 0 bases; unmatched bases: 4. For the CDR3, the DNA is TGCGCCAGCAGTTCGGGACAGTTGAACACTGAAGCTTTCTTT. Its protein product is CASSSGQLNTEAFF.

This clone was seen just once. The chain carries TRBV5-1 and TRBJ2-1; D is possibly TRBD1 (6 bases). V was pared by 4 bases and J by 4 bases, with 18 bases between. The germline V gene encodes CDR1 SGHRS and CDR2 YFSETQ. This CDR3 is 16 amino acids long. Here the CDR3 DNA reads TGCGCCAGCAGCGTCACGCCGGACAGTAGATACAATGAGCAGTTCTTC. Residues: CASSVTPDSRYNEQFF.